A selection of T cell receptor beta chains follows, all from one sample in a study of T cell clones after liver transplantation. Data came from immunoSEQ multiplex PCR; TCRdb stores just in-frame clones and leaves some out. The sample has some 80,000 clones; over 80% are singletons. The source material was CD4+ T cells from blood, sampled 45 to 46 months after liver transplant. Receptors originate from a human patient who received a liver transplant. Some T cells could come from the graft donor. Both conserved end residues are part of each CDR3. Fields, in order: J gene, clone size, D gene, V gene, CDR3 DNA, CDR3 protein. D genes are given only for firm matches. Rows may omit the clone size; those that give it use once, few, many or a size class.

>TRBJ2-3|NA|NA|TRBV5-1
TGCGCCAGCAGCTTGGGGAACACCCAGGATACGCAGTATTTT
CASSLGNTQDTQYF
>TRBJ1-1|NA|NA|TRBV19
TGTGCCAGTACCCTAGCCCGGGACGGAGCCACTGAAGCTTTCTTT
CASTLARDGATEAFF
>TRBJ2-2|NA|TRBD2|TRBV7-2
TGTGCCAGCAGCGTTAGCGGGTCGAACACCGGGGAGCTGTTTTTT
CASSVSGSNTGELFF
>TRBJ1-2|NA|NA|TRBV4-3
TGCGCCAGCAGCCATCTAAGTTTTGGGGTTGACTATGGCTACACCTTC
CASSHLSFGVDYGYTF
>TRBJ1-1|NA|NA|TRBV19
TGTGCCAGTAGTATAGGAGGGGACACTGAAGCTTTCTTT
CASSIGGDTEAFF
>TRBJ2-1|NA|TRBD2|TRBV4-3
TGCGCCAGCAGCCGATATGGGACTAGCCCTCGTGAGCAGTTCTTC
CASSRYGTSPREQFF
>TRBJ2-3|few|NA|TRBV23-1
TGCGCCAGCAGTCAACCCCTCGGGGCCCCAGGAGATACGCAGTATTTT
CASSQPLGAPGDTQYF
>TRBJ2-2|NA|TRBD2|TRBV10-3
TGTGCCATCAGGGGAAGCGGGAGAGAAACCGGGGAGCTGTTTTTT
CAIRGSGRETGELFF
>TRBJ2-7|NA|NA|TRBV10-3
TGTGCCATCAGTCCCCGGGACGTAGCCTACGAGCAGTACTTC
CAISPRDVAYEQYF
>TRBJ2-1|NA|NA|TRBV7-9
TGTGCCAGCGCCCGCGGGTCCTACAATGAGCAGTTCTTC
CASARGSYNEQFF
>TRBJ1-5|NA|NA|TRBV6-5
TGTGCCAGCAGTGAAGTGATTTCCAATCAGCCCCAGCATTTT
CASSEVISNQPQHF
>TRBJ2-2|NA|TRBD1|TRBV7-9
TGTGCCAGCAGCTTAAGGGGACAGGGGGCCGGGGAGCTGTTTTTT
CASSLRGQGAGELFF
>TRBJ2-7|once|TRBD1|TRBV2
TGTGCCAGCAGCCGACCGAGGACAGGGGGCGAGCAGTACTTC
CASSRPRTGGEQYF
>TRBJ1-1|NA|TRBD1|TRBV6-6
TGTGCCAGCAGTTACCGGCCCGGGACAGTGAACACTGAAGCTTTCTTT
CASSYRPGTVNTEAFF
>TRBJ1-3|NA|NA|TRBV5-4
TGTGCCAGCAGCGTTCGAGCCGGATTCTCTGGAAACACCATATATTTT
CASSVRAGFSGNTIYF
>TRBJ2-3|NA|NA|TRBV6-4
TGTGCCAGCAGTGACTCCCGGGCAGATACGCAGTATTTT
CASSDSRADTQYF
>TRBJ1-5|NA|TRBD1|TRBV15
TGTGCCACCAGCAGAGATGGGCAGGGGGGACAGCCCCAGCATTTT
CATSRDGQGGQPQHF
>TRBJ2-1|NA|TRBD2|TRBV5-1
TGCGCCAGCACGGGAGGCGGACGCCCGTACAATGAGCAGTTCTTC
CASTGGGRPYNEQFF
>TRBJ1-3|NA|NA|TRBV28
TGTGCCAGCAGAGTGACCAGGGGCATCCTCTCTGGAAACACCATATATTTT
CASRVTRGILSGNTIYF
>TRBJ2-7|few|TRBD2|TRBV27
TGTGCCAGCAGTCGCGTCCTAGCGGGAGGATACGAGCAGTACTTC
CASSRVLAGGYEQYF
>TRBJ2-6|NA|NA|TRBV5-1
TGCGCCAGCAGCTCCGAGAGCTCTGGGGCCAACGTCCTGACTTTC
CASSSESSGANVLTF
>TRBJ2-1|once|NA|TRBV9
TGTGCCAGCAGCGTCCTCCACTCGGGATTGGGTGAGCAGTTCTTC
CASSVLHSGLGEQFF
>TRBJ2-6|NA|TRBD2|TRBV7-2
TGTGCCAGCAGCACGGGACTAGCGGGAGTTAGTGGGGCCAACGTCCTGACTTTC
CASSTGLAGVSGANVLTF
>TRBJ1-3|NA|NA|TRBV11-2
TGTGCCAGCCGCCGACTGCTCGGCTCTGGAAACACCATATATTTT
CASRRLLGSGNTIYF
>TRBJ1-4|NA|NA|TRBV9
TGTGCCAGCAGCCCCCGTGGAGATCCCGGAACAACTAATGAAAAACTGTTTTTT
CASSPRGDPGTTNEKLFF
>TRBJ1-4|NA|NA|TRBV1
TGCACCAGCAGCCAAGGTAGGGCTGCAACTAATGAAAAACTGTTTTTT
CTSSQGRAATNEKLFF
>TRBJ1-5|NA|NA|TRBV2
TGTGCCAGCAGCGCCCTAAAGCGAGGTCAGCCCCAGCATTTT
CASSALKRGQPQHF
>TRBJ2-5|NA|TRBD2|TRBV9
TGTGCCAGCAGCGTAGGGCTAGCGGGACGACGGCGGGAAGAGACCCAGTACTTC
CASSVGLAGRRREETQYF
>TRBJ2-7|NA|TRBD2|TRBV2
TGTGCCAGCAGTGGGGGGGGAGAGCAGTACTTC
CASSGGGEQYF
>TRBJ2-2|once|NA|TRBV5-4
TGTGCCAGCAGCTTGGATGGACAGATGGACGGGATGGGCGGGGAGCTGTTTTTT
CASSLDGQMDGMGGELFF
>TRBJ2-7|NA|TRBD1|TRBV5-4
TGTGCCAGCAGCCTGGGACAGGTGGGGTTCAGGCAGTACTTC
CASSLGQVGFRQYF
>TRBJ2-3|NA|TRBD2|TRBV2
TGTGCCAGCAGTGGACTAGCGGGAGTAGGAGATACGCAGTATTTT
CASSGLAGVGDTQYF
>TRBJ1-1|NA|TRBD1|TRBV7-9
TGTGCCAGCAGCTCGACAGGGGGCGCGAGGACTGAAGCTTTCTTT
CASSSTGGARTEAFF
>TRBJ2-1|NA|NA|TRBV5-1
TGCGCCAGCAGCTCCACAGGGTCCCACTACAATGAGCAGTTCTTC
CASSSTGSHYNEQFF
>TRBJ2-4|NA|NA|TRBV11-2
TGTGCCAGCAGCTTAGGGGCCAAAAACATTCAGTACTTC
CASSLGAKNIQYF
>TRBJ2-7|NA|NA|TRBV21-1
TGTGCCAGCAGCAAATACCCTGCTCCCTACGAGCAGTACTTC
CASSKYPAPYEQYF
>TRBJ1-2|NA|TRBD1|TRBV7-2
TGTGCCAGCAGCCTGGGGACAGGGGGTGGCTACACCTTC
CASSLGTGGGYTF
>TRBJ1-2|NA|NA|TRBV19
TGTGCCAGTTCCCGCGGGGGGGCCAGCTCCCCCTATGGCTACACCTTC
CASSRGGASSPYGYTF
>TRBJ1-2|NA|TRBD1|TRBV5-4
TGTGCCAGCAGCTTAACAGGGGGTAGCTATGGCTACACCTTC
CASSLTGGSYGYTF
>TRBJ1-3|NA|NA|TRBV19
TGTGCCACGACGGAGGGGCGAAGGGGAAACACCATATATTTT
CATTEGRRGNTIYF
>TRBJ1-1|NA|NA|TRBV6-5
TGTGCCAGCAGTCCGGGACGGTACACTGAAGCTTTCTTT
CASSPGRYTEAFF
>TRBJ2-7|NA|TRBD2|TRBV6-5
TGTGCCAGCAACCCAGCGGGAGGGGACTACGAGCAGTACTTC
CASNPAGGDYEQYF
>TRBJ2-4|NA|TRBD1|TRBV19
TGTGCCAGTAGTATTTGGGACAGGGGGCGAAGCATTCAGTACTTC
CASSIWDRGRSIQYF
>TRBJ1-2|NA|NA|TRBV4-2
TGTGCCAGCAGCCAAGATAAGGGGACCACGTCTAACTATGGCTACACCTTC
CASSQDKGTTSNYGYTF
>TRBJ2-4|NA|NA|TRBV18
TGTGCCAGCTCACCACCGGGCGGCTTAGCCAAAAACATTCAGTACTTC
CASSPPGGLAKNIQYF